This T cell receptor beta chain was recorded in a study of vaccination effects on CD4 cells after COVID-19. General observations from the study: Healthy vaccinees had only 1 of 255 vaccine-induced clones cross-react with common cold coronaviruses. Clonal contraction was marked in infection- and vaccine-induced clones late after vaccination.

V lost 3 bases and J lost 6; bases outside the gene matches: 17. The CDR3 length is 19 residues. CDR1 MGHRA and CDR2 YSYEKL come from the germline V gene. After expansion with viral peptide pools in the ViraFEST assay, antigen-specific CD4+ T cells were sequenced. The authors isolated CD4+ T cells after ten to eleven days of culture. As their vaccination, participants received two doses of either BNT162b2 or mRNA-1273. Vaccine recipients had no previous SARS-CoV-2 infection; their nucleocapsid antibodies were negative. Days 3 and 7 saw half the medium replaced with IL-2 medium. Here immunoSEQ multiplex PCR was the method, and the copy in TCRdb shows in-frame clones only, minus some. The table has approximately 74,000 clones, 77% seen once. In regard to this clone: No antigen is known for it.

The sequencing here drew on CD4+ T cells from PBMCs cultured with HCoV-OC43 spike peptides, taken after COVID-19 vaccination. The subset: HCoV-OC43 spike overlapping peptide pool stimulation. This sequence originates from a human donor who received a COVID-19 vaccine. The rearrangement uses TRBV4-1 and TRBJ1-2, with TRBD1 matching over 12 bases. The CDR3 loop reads CASSHLTPGTGGAGNGYTF. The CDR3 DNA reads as TGCGCCAGCAGCCACCTTACTCCCGGGACAGGGGGCGCAGGGAATGGCTACACCTTC.